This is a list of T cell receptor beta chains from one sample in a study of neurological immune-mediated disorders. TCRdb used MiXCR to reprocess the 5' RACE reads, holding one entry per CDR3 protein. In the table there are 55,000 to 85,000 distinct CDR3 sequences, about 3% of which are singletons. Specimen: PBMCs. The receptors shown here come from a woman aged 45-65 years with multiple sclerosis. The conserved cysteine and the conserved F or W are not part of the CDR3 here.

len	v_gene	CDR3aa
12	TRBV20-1	SARDWARNTEAF
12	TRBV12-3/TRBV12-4	ASSPGLGTDTQY
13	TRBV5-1	ASSLIPGSNQPQH
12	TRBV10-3	AISRQGPNYGYT
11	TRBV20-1	SARKQGLGGYT
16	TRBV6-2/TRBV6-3	ASSTRILAGTNTGELF
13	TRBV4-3	ASSQDGQGAYEQY
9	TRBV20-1	SASFRGSQY
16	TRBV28	ASSLLGLAGAASYEQY
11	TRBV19	ASSVGDGQPQH
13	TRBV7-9	ASSLVVGTGYGYT
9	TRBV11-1	ASSLIDEQF
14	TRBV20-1	SASPPDRALTGELF
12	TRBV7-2	ASSLGGSSNEQF
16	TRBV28	ASSSGLAGVRKVNEQY
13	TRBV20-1	SARLGQGLPDTQY
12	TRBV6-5	ASRRTGRNYGYT
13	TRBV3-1	ASTRQGANTGELF
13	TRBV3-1	ASSQGRSGGDTQY
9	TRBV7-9	ASSYGETQY
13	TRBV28	ASSLLGPRGEKLF
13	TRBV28	ASSFVRSSYNEQF
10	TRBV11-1	ASSGAPNEQY
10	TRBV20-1	SAMEQRNTIY